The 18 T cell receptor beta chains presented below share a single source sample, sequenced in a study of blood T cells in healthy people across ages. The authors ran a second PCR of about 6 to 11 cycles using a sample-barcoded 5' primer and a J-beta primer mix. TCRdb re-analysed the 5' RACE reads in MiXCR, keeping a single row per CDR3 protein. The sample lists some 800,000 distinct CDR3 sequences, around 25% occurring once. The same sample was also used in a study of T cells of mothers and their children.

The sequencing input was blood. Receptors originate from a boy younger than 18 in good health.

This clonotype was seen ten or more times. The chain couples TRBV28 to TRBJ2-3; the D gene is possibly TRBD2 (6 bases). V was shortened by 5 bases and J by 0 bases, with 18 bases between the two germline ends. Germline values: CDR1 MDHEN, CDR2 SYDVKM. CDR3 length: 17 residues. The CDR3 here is CASSPVEGETSTDTQYF. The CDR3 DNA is TGTGCCAGCAGTCCCGTGGAGGGTGAAACTAGCACAGATACGCAGTATTTT.

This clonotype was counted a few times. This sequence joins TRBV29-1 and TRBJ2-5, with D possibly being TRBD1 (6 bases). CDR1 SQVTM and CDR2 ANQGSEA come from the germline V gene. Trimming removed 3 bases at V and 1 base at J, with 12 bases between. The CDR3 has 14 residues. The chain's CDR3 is CSVDSRDTQETQYF. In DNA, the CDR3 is TGCAGCGTTGATAGCCGGGACACCCAAGAGACCCAGTACTTC.

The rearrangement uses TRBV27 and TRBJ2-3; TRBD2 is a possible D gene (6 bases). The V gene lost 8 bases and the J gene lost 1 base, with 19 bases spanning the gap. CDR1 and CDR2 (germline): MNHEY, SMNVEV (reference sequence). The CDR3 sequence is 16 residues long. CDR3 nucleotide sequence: TGTGCCAGCGGATCCTGGCGGGGAGGAGGCACAGATACGCAGTATTTT. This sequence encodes CASGSWRGGGTDTQYF.

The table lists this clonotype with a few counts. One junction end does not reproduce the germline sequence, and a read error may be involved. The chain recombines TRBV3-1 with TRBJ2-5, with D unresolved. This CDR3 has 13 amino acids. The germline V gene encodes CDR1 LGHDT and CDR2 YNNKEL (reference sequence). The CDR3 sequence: CASSPDNQETLYF. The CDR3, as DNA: TGTGCCAGCAGCCCAGACAACCAAGAGACCCTGTACTTC.

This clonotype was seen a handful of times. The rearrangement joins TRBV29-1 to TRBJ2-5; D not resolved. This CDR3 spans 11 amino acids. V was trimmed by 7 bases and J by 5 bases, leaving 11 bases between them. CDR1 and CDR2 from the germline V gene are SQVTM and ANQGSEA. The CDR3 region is CSAGVGETQYF. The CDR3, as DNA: TGCAGCGCGGGTGTAGGGGAGACCCAGTACTTC. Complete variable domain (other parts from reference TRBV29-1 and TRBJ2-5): SAVISQKPSRDICQRGTSLTIQCQVDSQVTMMFWYRQQPGQSLTLIATANQGSEATYESGFVIDKFPISRPNLTFSTLTVSNMSPEDSSIYLCSAGVGETQYFGPGTRLLVL.

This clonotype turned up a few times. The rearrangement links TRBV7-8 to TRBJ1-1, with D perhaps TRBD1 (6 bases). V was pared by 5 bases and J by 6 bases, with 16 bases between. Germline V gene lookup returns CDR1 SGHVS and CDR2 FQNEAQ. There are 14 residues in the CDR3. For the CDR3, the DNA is TGTGCCAGCAGCGGCGACAGGTTCTGGGCTGAAGCTTTCTTT. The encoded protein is CASSGDRFWAEAFF. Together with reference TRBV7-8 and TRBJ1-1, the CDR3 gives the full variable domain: GAGVSQSPRYKVAKRGQDVALRCDPISGHVSLFWYQQALGQGPEFLTYFQNEAQLDKSGLPSDRFFAERPEGSVSTLKIQRTQQEDSAVYLCASSGDRFWAEAFFGQGTRLTVV.

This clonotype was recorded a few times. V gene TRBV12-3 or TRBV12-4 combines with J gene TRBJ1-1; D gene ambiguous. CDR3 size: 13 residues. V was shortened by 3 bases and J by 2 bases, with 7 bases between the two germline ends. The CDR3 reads CASSFGENTEAFF. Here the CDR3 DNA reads TGTGCCAGCAGTTTCGGGGAAAACACTGAAGCTTTCTTT.

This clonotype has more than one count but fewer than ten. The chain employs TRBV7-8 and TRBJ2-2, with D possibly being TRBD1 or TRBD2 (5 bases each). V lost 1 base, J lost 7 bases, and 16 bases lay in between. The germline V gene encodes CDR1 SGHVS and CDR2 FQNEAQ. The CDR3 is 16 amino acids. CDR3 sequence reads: CASSLVAGTIIGELFF. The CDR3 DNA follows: TGTGCCAGCAGCTTAGTGGCAGGGACGATAATCGGGGAGCTGTTTTTT.

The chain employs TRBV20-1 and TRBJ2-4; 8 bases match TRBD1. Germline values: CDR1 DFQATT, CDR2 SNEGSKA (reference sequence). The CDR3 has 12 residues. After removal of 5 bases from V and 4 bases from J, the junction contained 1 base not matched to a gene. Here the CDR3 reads CSADRGKNIQYF. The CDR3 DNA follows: TGCAGTGCTGACAGGGGTAAAAACATTCAGTACTTC.

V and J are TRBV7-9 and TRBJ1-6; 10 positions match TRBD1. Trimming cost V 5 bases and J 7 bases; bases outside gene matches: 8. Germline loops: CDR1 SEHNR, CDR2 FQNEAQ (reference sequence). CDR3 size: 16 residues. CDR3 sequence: CASSNGQGGDNSPLHF. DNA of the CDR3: TGTGCCAGCAGCAACGGACAGGGGGGGGACAATTCACCCCTCCACTTT.

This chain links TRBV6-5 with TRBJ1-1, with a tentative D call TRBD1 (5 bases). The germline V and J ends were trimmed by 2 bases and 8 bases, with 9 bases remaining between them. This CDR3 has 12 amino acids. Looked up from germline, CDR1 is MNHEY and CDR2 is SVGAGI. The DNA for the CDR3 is TGTGCCAGCAGTTACGGGACGGGGGAAGCTTTCTTT. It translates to CASSYGTGEAFF.

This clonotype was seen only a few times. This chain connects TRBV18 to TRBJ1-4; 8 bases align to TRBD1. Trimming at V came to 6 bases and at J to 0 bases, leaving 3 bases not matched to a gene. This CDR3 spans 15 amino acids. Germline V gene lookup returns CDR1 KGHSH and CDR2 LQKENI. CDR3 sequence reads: CASSQGAATNEKLFF. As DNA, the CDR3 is TGTGCCAGCTCGCAGGGGGCCGCAACTAATGAAAAACTGTTTTTT.

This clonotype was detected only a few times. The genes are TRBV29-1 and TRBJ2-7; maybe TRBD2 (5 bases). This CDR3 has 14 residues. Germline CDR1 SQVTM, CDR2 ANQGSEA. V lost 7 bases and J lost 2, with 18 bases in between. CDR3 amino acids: CSAALVLGTYEQYF. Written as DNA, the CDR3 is TGCAGCGCTGCACTAGTCCTGGGAACCTACGAGCAGTACTTC.

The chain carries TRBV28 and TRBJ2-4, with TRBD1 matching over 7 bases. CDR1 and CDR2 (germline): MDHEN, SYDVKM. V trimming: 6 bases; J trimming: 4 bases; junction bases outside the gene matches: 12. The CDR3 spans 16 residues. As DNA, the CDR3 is TGTGCCAGCAGCGTCCTTGTTGGGACAGATAAAAACATTCAGTACTTC. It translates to CASSVLVGTDKNIQYF.

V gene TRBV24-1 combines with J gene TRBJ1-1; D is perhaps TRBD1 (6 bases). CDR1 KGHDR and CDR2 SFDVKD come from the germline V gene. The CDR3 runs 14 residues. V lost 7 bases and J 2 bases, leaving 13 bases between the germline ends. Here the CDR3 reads CATSPGAANTEAFF. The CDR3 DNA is TGTGCCACCAGCCCAGGGGCGGCTAACACTGAAGCTTTCTTT.

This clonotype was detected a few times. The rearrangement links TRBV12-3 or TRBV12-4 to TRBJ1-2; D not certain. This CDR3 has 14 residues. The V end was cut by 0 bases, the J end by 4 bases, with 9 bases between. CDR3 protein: CASSLAVRSYGYTF. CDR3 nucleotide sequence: TGTGCCAGCAGTTTAGCAGTCAGATCCTATGGCTACACCTTC.

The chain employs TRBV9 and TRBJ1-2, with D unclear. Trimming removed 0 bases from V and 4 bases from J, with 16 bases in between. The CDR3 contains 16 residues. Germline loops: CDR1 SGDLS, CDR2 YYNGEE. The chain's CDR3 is CASSVGTVPSTYGYTF. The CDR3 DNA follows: TGTGCCAGCAGCGTAGGGACGGTACCATCTACCTATGGCTACACCTTC.

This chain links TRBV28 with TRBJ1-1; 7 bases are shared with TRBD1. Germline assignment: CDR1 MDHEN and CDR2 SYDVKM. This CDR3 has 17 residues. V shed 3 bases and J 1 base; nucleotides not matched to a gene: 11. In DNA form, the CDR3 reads TGTGCCAGCAGTTTCGTGGTAGGGGGCGGGTGGAACACTGAAGCTTTCTTT. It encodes CASSFVVGGGWNTEAFF.